Presented here are 8 T cell receptor beta chains from one specimen sequenced in a study of blood T cells in healthy people across ages. The authors ran a second PCR of about 6 to 11 cycles using a sample-barcoded 5' primer and a J-beta primer mix. TCRdb fed the 5' RACE reads into MiXCR, producing one record per CDR3 protein. The repertoire holds about 1 million distinct CDR3 sequences, with 35% to 50% as singletons. The sequenced sample consisted of blood. These receptor sequences come from an older woman in good health.

The chain uses TRBV14 and TRBJ1-4; D unclear. This CDR3 comprises 15 residues. Looked up from germline, CDR1 is SGHDN and CDR2 is FVKESK. V was clipped by 4 bases and J by 5 bases, with 14 bases between them. The CDR3 region has the DNA TGTGCCAGCAGCCCGGCCTTGGGCGTAAATGAAAAACTGTTTTTT. It is translated as CASSPALGVNEKLFF. The complete variable domain, with remaining parts taken from reference TRBV14 and TRBJ1-4, reads EAGVTQFPSHSVIEKGQTVTLRCDPISGHDNLYWYRRVMGKEIKFLLHFVKESKQDESGMPNNRFLAERTGGTYSTLKVQPAELEDSGVYFCASSPALGVNEKLFFGSGTQLSVL.

The V call is TRBV7-2, the J call TRBJ2-1; tentative D call: TRBD1 (6 bases). There are 14 residues in the CDR3. V was pared by 1 base and J by 9 bases, with 13 bases between. Germline V gene sequence: CDR1 SGHTA, CDR2 FQGNSA. The CDR3 DNA sequence: TGTGCCAGCAGCTTAGAAGGACAGAGCGGTGAGCAGTTCTTC. Residues: CASSLEGQSGEQFF.

J is TRBJ2-5 and V is TRBV29-1; no reliable D call. The CDR3 is 14 residues long. Germline CDR1 reads SQVTM; CDR2 reads ANQGSEA. Trimming removed 0 bases from V and 0 bases from J, with 8 bases in between. In DNA form, the CDR3 reads TGCAGCGTTGAAGATGTACAGCACCAAGAGACCCAGTACTTC. As protein: CSVEDVQHQETQYF.

At least ten counts were recorded for this clonotype. The chain employs TRBV7-8 and TRBJ1-1; a possible D gene is TRBD1 (6 bases). Germline V gene sequence: CDR1 SGHVS, CDR2 FQNEAQ. V was clipped by 1 base and J by 2 bases, with 8 bases between them. The CDR3 contains 14 residues. The CDR3 sequence is CASSLGTANTEAFF. CDR3 in DNA: TGTGCCAGCAGCTTAGGGACAGCTAACACTGAAGCTTTCTTT. Together with reference TRBV7-8 and TRBJ1-1, the CDR3 gives the full variable domain: GAGVSQSPRYKVAKRGQDVALRCDPISGHVSLFWYQQALGQGPEFLTYFQNEAQLDKSGLPSDRFFAERPEGSVSTLKIQRTQQEDSAVYLCASSLGTANTEAFFGQGTRLTVV.

The rearrangement uses TRBV28 and TRBJ2-3; 11 nucleotides agree with TRBD2. CDR1 and CDR2 (germline): MDHEN, SYDVKM. V lost 5 bases and J lost 4; bases outside the gene matches: 23. The length of the CDR3 is 21 residues. The CDR3 here is CASSLPPGLAEDTRGSDTQYF. DNA of the CDR3: TGTGCCAGCAGTCTCCCCCCGGGACTAGCGGAAGATACGAGGGGGTCAGATACGCAGTATTTT.

This clonotype was observed a few times. This sequence joins TRBV28 and TRBJ1-2; no firm D call. V was cut by 5 bases and J by 5 bases, with 12 bases left in between. Germline CDR1 MDHEN, CDR2 SYDVKM. CDR3 length: 13 amino acids. The CDR3 reads CASSVPERYGYTF. The CDR3 DNA reads as TGTGCCAGCAGTGTCCCTGAGAGGTATGGCTACACCTTC.

This clonotype was detected only a few times. The V call is TRBV29-1, the J call TRBJ2-3; D unresolved. Between the trimmed V and J ends, which lost 4 bases and 4 bases, there was a span of 9 bases. The CDR3 extends over 12 amino acids. Per germline, CDR1 SQVTM and CDR2 ANQGSEA. The CDR3 sequence: CSVVPRSDTQYF. DNA of the CDR3: TGCAGCGTTGTGCCCAGATCAGATACGCAGTATTTT.

The chain employs TRBV20-1 and TRBJ2-1; 10 nucleotides agree with TRBD2. Per germline, CDR1 DFQATT and CDR2 SNEGSKA (reference sequence). CDR3 length: 18 residues. The trim removed 0 bases at V and 0 bases at J, leaving 8 bases unmatched. CDR3 in amino acids: CSARDPSGRSSSYNEQFF. CDR3 coding DNA: TGCAGTGCTAGAGATCCTAGCGGGAGATCCAGCTCCTACAATGAGCAGTTCTTC.